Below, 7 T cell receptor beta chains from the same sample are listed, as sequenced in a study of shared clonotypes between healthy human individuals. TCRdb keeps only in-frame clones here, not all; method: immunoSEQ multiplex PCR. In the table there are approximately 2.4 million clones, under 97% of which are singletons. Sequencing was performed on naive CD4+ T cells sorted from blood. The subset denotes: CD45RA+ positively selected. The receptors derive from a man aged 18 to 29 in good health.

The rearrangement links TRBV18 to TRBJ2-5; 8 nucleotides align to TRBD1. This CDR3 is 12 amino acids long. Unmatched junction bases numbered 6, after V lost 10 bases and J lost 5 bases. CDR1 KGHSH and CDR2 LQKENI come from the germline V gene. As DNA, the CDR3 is TGTGCCACCTCGGACAGGGCGGAGACCCAGTACTTC. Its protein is CATSDRAETQYF.

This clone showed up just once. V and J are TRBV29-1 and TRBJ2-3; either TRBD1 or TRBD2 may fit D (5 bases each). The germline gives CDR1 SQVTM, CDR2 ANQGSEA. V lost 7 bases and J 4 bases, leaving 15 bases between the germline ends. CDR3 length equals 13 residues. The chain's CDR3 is CSARGVGADTQYF. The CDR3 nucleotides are TGCAGCGCGAGAGGGGTCGGGGCAGATACGCAGTATTTT.

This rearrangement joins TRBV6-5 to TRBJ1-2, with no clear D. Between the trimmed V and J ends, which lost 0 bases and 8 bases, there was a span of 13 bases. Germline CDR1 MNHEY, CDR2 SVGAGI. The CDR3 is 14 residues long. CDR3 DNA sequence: TGTGCCAGCAGTTACTCGAGCGGGGTACGCGGCTACACCTTC. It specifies CASSYSSGVRGYTF.

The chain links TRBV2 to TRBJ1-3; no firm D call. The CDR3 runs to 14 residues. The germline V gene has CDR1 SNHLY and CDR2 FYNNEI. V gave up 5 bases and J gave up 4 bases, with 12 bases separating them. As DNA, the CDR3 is TGTGCCAGCAGTCGGACTTCGGGGGGAAACACCATATATTTT. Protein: CASSRTSGGNTIYF.

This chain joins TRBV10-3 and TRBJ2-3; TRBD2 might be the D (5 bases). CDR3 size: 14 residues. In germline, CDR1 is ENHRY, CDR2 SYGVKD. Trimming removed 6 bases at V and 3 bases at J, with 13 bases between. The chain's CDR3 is CAISDGRGTDTQYF. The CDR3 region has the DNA TGTGCCATCAGCGACGGGCGAGGGACAGATACGCAGTATTTT.

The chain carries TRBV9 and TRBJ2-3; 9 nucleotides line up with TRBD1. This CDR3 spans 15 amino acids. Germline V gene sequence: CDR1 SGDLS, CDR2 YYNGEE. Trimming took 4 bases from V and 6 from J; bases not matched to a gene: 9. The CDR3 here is CASSTATGGKDTQYF. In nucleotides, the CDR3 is TGTGCCAGCAGCACCGCAACAGGGGGCAAGGATACGCAGTATTTT.

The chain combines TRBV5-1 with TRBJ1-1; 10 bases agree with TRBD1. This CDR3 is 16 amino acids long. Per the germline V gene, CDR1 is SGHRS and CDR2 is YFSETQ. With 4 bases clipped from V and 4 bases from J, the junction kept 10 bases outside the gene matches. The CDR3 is CASSTLTGGLVTEAFF. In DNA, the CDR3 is TGCGCCAGCAGCACATTGACAGGGGGCCTGGTCACTGAAGCTTTCTTT.